These 23 T cell receptor beta chains originate from one sample sequenced in a study of cytomegalovirus exposure and HLA in healthy donors. PCR primers comprised 60 Vbeta and 13 Jbeta primers. Here immunoSEQ multiplex PCR was the method, and the copy in TCRdb shows in-frame clones only, minus some. Among more than 110,000 clones listed, 75% to 90% were seen once. The material sequenced was PBMCs. These TCRs come from a female donor in good health and CMV-seronegative.

CDR3 sequence: CAQGWRYGYTF. CDR3 DNA sequence: TGTGCCCAAGGTTGGAGATATGGCTACACCTTC. The J gene is TRBJ1-2, the V gene TRBV19; the D is unclear. The germline V and J ends were trimmed by 11 bases and 5 bases, with 12 bases remaining between them. The CDR3 has 11 residues. From germline, CDR1 is LNHDA and CDR2 SQIVND (reference sequence).

This clone has more than one count but fewer than ten. The chain links TRBV7-2 to TRBJ2-1; possibly TRBD2 for D (5 bases). CDR1 and CDR2 from the germline V gene are SGHTA and FQGNSA. V was clipped by 2 bases and J by 6 bases, with 5 bases between them. The CDR3 loop spans 12 amino acids. The CDR3 sequence is CASSLRGNEQFF. The CDR3 DNA reads TGTGCCAGCAGCTTACGGGGCAATGAGCAGTTCTTC.

V and J are TRBV6-1 and TRBJ2-2; TRBD2 matches 8 bases. Per germline, CDR1 MNHNS and CDR2 SASEGT. This CDR3 is built from 14 residues. V trimming: 5 bases; J trimming: 5 bases; junction bases outside the gene matches: 4. CDR3 region: CASSPAGVTGELFF. CDR3 bases: TGTGCCAGCAGTCCAGCGGGAGTTACCGGGGAGCTGTTTTTT.

CDR3 residues: CASGEGFGDQPQHF. CDR3 DNA: TGTGCCAGCGGGGAGGGATTCGGTGATCAGCCCCAGCATTTT. This sequence joins TRBV6-5 and TRBJ1-5, with D unresolved. V lost 8 bases and J lost 5, with 16 bases in between. Germline CDR1 reads MNHEY; CDR2 reads SVGAGI. The CDR3 length is 14 residues.

The rearrangement uses TRBV10-3 and TRBJ2-7; the match to TRBD1 covers 7 bases. J lost 7 bases, V lost 3 bases, and 6 bases had no gene match. CDR3 length: 13 residues. Germline CDR1 is ENHRY and CDR2 is SYGVKD. This chain's CDR3 is CAISDGQVWEQYF. The CDR3, as DNA: TGTGCCATCAGTGACGGACAGGTTTGGGAGCAGTACTTC.

This clone was seen only once. The chain uses TRBV28 and TRBJ1-5; TRBD1 matches at 9 bases. This CDR3 has 14 residues. Trimming cost V 6 bases and J 5 bases; bases outside gene matches: 5. Germline CDR1 reads MDHEN; CDR2 reads SYDVKM. CDR3 amino acids: CASRTGGGHQPQHF. In DNA form, the CDR3 reads TGTGCCAGCAGAACAGGGGGCGGCCATCAGCCCCAGCATTTT.

In its sample, this clone was seen a few times. J is TRBJ1-2 and V is TRBV14, with 7 bases matching TRBD1. Germline V CDR1 and CDR2: SGHDN, FVKESK. Germline trimming cut 3 bases from V and 4 bases from J; bases unmatched to any gene: 5. The CDR3 contains 14 residues. DNA of the CDR3: TGTGCCAGCAGCCAGTCCCGGGACAGCTATGGCTACACCTTC. It encodes CASSQSRDSYGYTF.

This rearrangement joins TRBV6-5 to TRBJ1-5, with 8 nucleotides matching TRBD1. Germline loops: CDR1 MNHEY, CDR2 SVGAGI. V shed 2 bases and J 6 bases; nucleotides not matched to a gene: 3. CDR3 size: 14 residues. CDR3: CASSYETGVQPQHF. The CDR3 DNA sequence: TGTGCCAGCAGTTACGAGACAGGGGTTCAGCCCCAGCATTTT.

The V call is TRBV9, the J call TRBJ2-3; tentatively, D is TRBD2 (5 bases). Germline V gene lookup returns CDR1 SGDLS and CDR2 YYNGEE. V lost 4 bases, J lost 0 bases, and 15 bases lay in between. CDR3 length: 16 amino acids. The CDR3 DNA reads TGTGCCAGCAGCCCCGAGGGTGCAGCTAGCACAGATACGCAGTATTTT. It is translated as CASSPEGAASTDTQYF.

Only one count was recorded for this clone. J is TRBJ2-5 and V is TRBV28; 9 nucleotides line up with TRBD1. Germline CDR1 is MDHEN and CDR2 is SYDVKM. This CDR3 has 15 amino acids. V shed 0 bases and J 5 bases; nucleotides not matched to a gene: 4. The CDR3 loop is CASSLWTGGPETQYF. The CDR3 DNA sequence: TGTGCCAGCAGTTTATGGACAGGGGGTCCCGAGACCCAGTACTTC.

The chain recombines TRBV6-5 with TRBJ1-2, with TRBD1 identical over 9 bases. Trimming took 0 bases from V and 6 from J; bases not matched to a gene: 8. This CDR3 is built from 16 residues. Germline V gene lookup returns CDR1 MNHEY and CDR2 SVGAGI. CDR3 residues: CASSYSINRDRDGYTF. CDR3 sequence (DNA): TGTGCCAGCAGTTACTCTATAAACCGGGACAGGGATGGCTACACCTTC.

The chain combines TRBV6-1 with TRBJ2-7; 8 bases match TRBD1. Germline-derived CDR1 and CDR2 are MNHNS and SASEGT. The CDR3 contains 15 residues. After removal of 7 bases from V and 3 bases from J, the junction contained 11 bases not matched to a gene. In DNA form, the CDR3 reads TGTGCCAGCATGGACCCTGGACAGGGAGTCTACGAGCAGTACTTC. Translating it yields CASMDPGQGVYEQYF.

V gene TRBV19 combines with J gene TRBJ1-2, with 9 bases aligning to TRBD1. The CDR3 extends over 13 amino acids. Trimming removed 10 bases from V and 5 bases from J; junction bases left unmatched: 8. Looked up from germline, CDR1 is LNHDA and CDR2 is SQIVND (reference sequence). The CDR3 spells CATSTGGGYGYTF. CDR3 nucleotide sequence: TGTGCCACCTCGACAGGGGGTGGTTATGGCTACACCTTC.

This clone has only one observation. The rearrangement links TRBV30 to TRBJ1-3, with D tentatively TRBD1 (5 bases). Trimming took off 5 bases at V and 5 bases at J, with 10 bases between the two ends. The CDR3 loop spans 12 amino acids. CDR1 is GTSNPN, CDR2 SVGIG, per germline (reference sequence). CDR3 bases: TGTGCCTGGTTGACAGTGAGAAACACCATATATTTT. Residues: CAWLTVRNTIYF.

This chain joins TRBV5-6 and TRBJ2-7, with 7 bases matching TRBD2. In germline, CDR1 is SGHDT, CDR2 YYEEEE. With 3 bases clipped from V and 2 bases from J, the junction kept 5 bases outside the gene matches. The CDR3 extends over 14 amino acids. The CDR3 nucleotides read TGTGCCAGCAGCTCTACCGGGACTACCTACGAGCAGTACTTC. This gives the protein CASSSTGTTYEQYF.

The chain recombines TRBV18 with TRBJ2-7, with TRBD1 matching over 7 bases. Germline CDR1 and CDR2: KGHSH and LQKENI. V gave up 4 bases and J gave up 5 bases; unmatched junction bases: 11. The CDR3 is 15 residues long. CDR3 DNA sequence: TGTGCCAGCTCACAGGGAGAGGGGGCGCTTGACGAGCAGTACTTC. This translates into CASSQGEGALDEQYF.

The chain links TRBV28 to TRBJ1-1; D remains ambiguous. CDR1 and CDR2 (germline): MDHEN, SYDVKM. The V end lost 6 bases, the J end lost 3 bases, and 11 bases lay between the germline ends. This CDR3 has 13 amino acids. This CDR3 is CASSLRRYTEAFF. For the CDR3, the DNA is TGTGCCAGCAGCCTTCGGAGATACACTGAAGCTTTCTTT. The full variable domain, in which reference TRBV28 and TRBJ1-1 provide the parts outside the CDR3, is DVKVTQSSRYLVKRTGEKVFLECVQDMDHENMFWYRQDPGLGLRLIYFSYDVKMKEKGDIPEGYSVSREKKERFSLILESASTNQTSMYLCASSLRRYTEAFFGQGTRLTVV.

The rearrangement joins TRBV27 to TRBJ2-7; TRBD2 agrees at 8 bases. J lost 4 bases, V lost 2 bases, and 4 bases had no gene match. The CDR3 is 14 amino acids. Germline CDR1 and CDR2: MNHEY and SMNVEV (reference sequence). The CDR3 DNA reads as TGTGCCAGCAGTTTACGGAGCGGGAGATACGAGCAGTACTTC. Translation gives CASSLRSGRYEQYF.

This clone was found a few times. The chain links TRBV11-2 to TRBJ2-2; 11 bases map to TRBD2. Germline lookup yields CDR1 SGHAT and CDR2 FQNNGV. The CDR3 is 16 amino acids. V dropped 6 bases and J dropped 2; count of bases not matched to a gene: 5. CDR3: CASRPTSGSNTGELFF. Written as DNA, the CDR3 is TGTGCCAGCAGACCAACTAGCGGGAGTAACACCGGGGAGCTGTTTTTT. Together with reference TRBV11-2 and TRBJ2-2, the CDR3 gives the full variable domain: EAGVAQSPRYKIIEKRQSVAFWCNPISGHATLYWYQQILGQGPKLLIQFQNNGVVDDSQLPKDRFSAERLKGVDSTLKIQPAKLEDSAVYLCASRPTSGSNTGELFFGEGSRLTVL.

The chain recombines TRBV14 with TRBJ1-4, with D perhaps matching TRBD1 (6 bases). CDR3 length: 15 residues. Germline loops: CDR1 SGHDN, CDR2 FVKESK. Between the trimmed V and J ends, which lost 4 bases and 3 bases, there was a span of 12 bases. CDR3 protein: CASSPRTVSNEKLFF. The CDR3 DNA is TGTGCCAGCAGCCCCCGGACAGTTTCTAATGAAAAACTGTTTTTT.

This rearrangement joins TRBV27 to TRBJ2-5; 14 nucleotides agree with TRBD2. V lost 4 bases to trimming and J lost 5 bases; unmatched junction nucleotides: 6. CDR3 length: 16 amino acids. Germline loops: CDR1 MNHEY, CDR2 SMNVEV (reference sequence). CDR3: CASSSLGLAGGETQYF. The CDR3 nucleotides are TGTGCCAGCAGTTCCCTCGGACTAGCGGGAGGTGAGACCCAGTACTTC.

This rearrangement joins TRBV9 to TRBJ1-1; D not resolved. The V end lost 4 bases, the J end lost 1 base, and 11 bases lay between the germline ends. This CDR3 is built from 14 residues. Germline assignment: CDR1 SGDLS and CDR2 YYNGEE. Here the CDR3 DNA reads TGTGCCAGCAGCCCTGCGGTGGGGAACACTGAAGCTTTCTTT. It translates to CASSPAVGNTEAFF.

V usage is TRBV19 and J usage is TRBJ2-1; 7 nucleotides line up with TRBD2. Germline V lookup: CDR1 LNHDA, CDR2 SQIVND (reference sequence). Losses at the gene ends were 4 bases for V and 0 bases for J; bases not matched to a gene: 3. The CDR3 is made up of 15 amino acids. CDR3 sequence reads: CASSTGTNSYNEQFF. CDR3 in DNA: TGTGCCAGTAGTACCGGGACTAACTCCTACAATGAGCAGTTCTTC.